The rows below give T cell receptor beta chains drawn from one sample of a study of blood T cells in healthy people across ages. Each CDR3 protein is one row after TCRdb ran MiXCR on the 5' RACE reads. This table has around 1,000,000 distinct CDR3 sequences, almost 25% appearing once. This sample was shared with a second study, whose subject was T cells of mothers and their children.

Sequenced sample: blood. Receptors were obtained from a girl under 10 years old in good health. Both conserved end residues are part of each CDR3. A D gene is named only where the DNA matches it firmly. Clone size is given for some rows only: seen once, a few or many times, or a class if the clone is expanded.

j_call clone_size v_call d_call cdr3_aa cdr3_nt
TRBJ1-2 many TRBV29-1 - CSVDNIRSDYGYTF TGCAGCGTAGATAACATTAGGAGCGACTATGGCTACACCTTC
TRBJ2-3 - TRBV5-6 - CASSLWAGVADTQYF TGTGCCAGCAGCTTGTGGGCAGGGGTTGCAGATACGCAGTATTTT
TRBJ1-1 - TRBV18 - CASSKDALVNTEAFF TGTGCCAGCTCAAAGGATGCTCTTGTGAACACTGAAGCTTTCTTT
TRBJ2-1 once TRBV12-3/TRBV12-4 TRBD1 CASSRPGQYTVGNEQFF TGTGCCAGCAGTCGACCGGGACAGTACACCGTGGGCAATGAGCAGTTCTTC
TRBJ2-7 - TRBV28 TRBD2 CASSNQGLAGGSLREQYF TGTGCCAGCAGTAACCAAGGACTAGCGGGAGGGTCGTTGAGAGAGCAGTACTTT
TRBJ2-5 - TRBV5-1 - CAGSLAVDWQETQYF TGCGCCGGCAGCTTGGCCGTAGACTGGCAAGAGACCCAGTACTTC
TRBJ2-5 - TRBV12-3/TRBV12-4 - CASSFIRLETQYF TGTGCCAGCAGTTTCATTAGGCTAGAGACCCAGTACTTC
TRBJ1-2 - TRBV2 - CASTGGQNYGYTF TGTGCCAGCACGGGGGGGCAGAACTATGGCTACACCTTC
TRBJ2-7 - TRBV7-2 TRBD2 CASSLGPFGAGTYEQYF TGTGCCAGCAGCTTAGGCCCCTTTGGAGCGGGAACCTACGAGCAGTACTTC
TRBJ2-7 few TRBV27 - CASSLMGYEQYF TGTGCCAGCAGTTTAATGGGGTACGAGCAGTACTTC
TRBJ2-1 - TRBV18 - CASSRDNNEQFF TGTGCCAGCTCACGGGATAACAATGAGCAGTTCTTC
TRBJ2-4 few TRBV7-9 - CASSRDEGGIQYF TGTGCCAGCAGCCGTGATGAGGGAGGCATTCAGTACTTC
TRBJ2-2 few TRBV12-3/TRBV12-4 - CASSFVSRELFF TGTGCCAGCAGTTTCGTAAGTCGGGAGCTGTTTTTT
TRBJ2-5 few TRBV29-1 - CSVEVRGSLQETQYF TGCAGCGTTGAAGTCCGCGGCTCCTTACAAGAGACCCAGTACTTC
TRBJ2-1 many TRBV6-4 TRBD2 CASSDSAGGYNEQFF TGTGCCAGCAGTGACTCAGCGGGGGGCTACAATGAGCAGTTCTTC
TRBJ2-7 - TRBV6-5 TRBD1 CASSFAQGVYEQYF TGTGCCAGCAGTTTCGCTCAGGGGGTCTACGAGCAGTACTTC
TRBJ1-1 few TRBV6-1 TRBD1 CASSALWDREAFF TGTGCCAGCAGTGCACTATGGGACAGGGAAGCTTTCTTT
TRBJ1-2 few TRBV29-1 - CSVEDVSPYGYTF TGCAGCGTTGAAGACGTCAGCCCCTATGGCTACACCTTC
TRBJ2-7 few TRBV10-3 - CAISESMLTGGPSSYEQYF TGTGCCATCAGTGAGTCCATGTTAACGGGGGGCCCCTCCTCCTACGAGCAGTACTTC
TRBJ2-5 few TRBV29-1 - CSVRAINQETQYF TGCAGCGTCCGGGCTATAAACCAAGAGACCCAGTACTTC
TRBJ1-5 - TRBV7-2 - CASSLASTGNQPQHF TGTGCCAGCAGCTTAGCGAGCACAGGGAATCAGCCCCAGCATTTT
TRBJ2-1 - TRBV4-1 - CASSQVLAGISNERYF TGCGCCAGCAGCCAAGTACTTGCGGGAATAAGTAACGAGCGGTACTTC
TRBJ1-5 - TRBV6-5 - CATGTGDNQPKHF TGTGCCACCGGAACGGGGGACAATCAGCCCAAGCATTTT
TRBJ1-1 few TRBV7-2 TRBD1 CASSWDRVTEAFF TGTGCCAGCAGCTGGGACAGGGTCACTGAAGCTTTCTTT
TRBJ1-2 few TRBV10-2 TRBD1 CASSDPSIDRGRLYGYTF TGCGCCAGCAGTGACCCTTCGATTGACAGGGGGAGACTCTATGGCTACACCTTC
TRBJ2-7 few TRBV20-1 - CSASGRPDIPYEQYF TGCAGTGCTAGTGGTCGGCCGGATATTCCCTACGAGCAGTACTTC
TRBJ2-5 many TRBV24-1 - CATGTDVETQYF TGTGCCACCGGGACTGACGTGGAGACCCAGTACTTC
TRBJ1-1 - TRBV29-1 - CSVGGRKAFF TGCAGCGTTGGGGGACGGAAAGCTTTCTTT
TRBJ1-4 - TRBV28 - CASSSPQSINEKLFF TGTGCCAGCAGTTCCCCGCAGAGCATTAATGAAAAACTGTTTTTT
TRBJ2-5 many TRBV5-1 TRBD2 CASSPGLAGQETQYF TGCGCCAGCAGCCCGGGACTAGCGGGACAAGAGACCCAGTACTTC
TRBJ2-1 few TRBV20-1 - CSASKLGSPYNEQFF TGCAGTGCTAGTAAGTTGGGGAGCCCCTACAATGAGCAGTTCTTC
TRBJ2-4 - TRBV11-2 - CASSLAPQGAAKNIQYF TGTGCCAGCAGCTTAGCGCCGCAGGGCGCGGCCAAAAACATTCAGTACTTC
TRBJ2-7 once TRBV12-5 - CASGSGTFSYEQYF TGTGCTAGTGGTTCCGGGACATTCTCCTACGAGCAGTACTTC
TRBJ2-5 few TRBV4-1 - CASSRDGTRPKGGETQYF TGCGCCAGCAGCCGCGATGGCACTCGGCCCAAGGGCGGGGAGACCCAGTACTTC
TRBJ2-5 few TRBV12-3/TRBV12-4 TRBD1 CASSPDRVGETQYF TGTGCCAGCAGCCCGGACAGGGTCGGGGAGACCCAGTACTTC
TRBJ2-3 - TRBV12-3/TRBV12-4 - CASSFPAGDTQYF TGTGCCAGCAGTTTCCCAGCTGGAGATACGCAGTATTTT
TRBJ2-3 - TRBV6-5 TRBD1 CASIDSPGQGKDTQYF TGTGCCAGCATTGACTCTCCGGGACAGGGGAAAGATACGCAGTATTTT
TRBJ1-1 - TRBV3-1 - CASSLHRADTEAFF TGTGCCAGCAGCCTCCACAGGGCGGACACTGAAGCTTTCTTT
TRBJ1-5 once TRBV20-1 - CSARDYWGHQPQHF TGCAGTGCTAGAGATTATTGGGGGCATCAGCCCCAGCATTTT
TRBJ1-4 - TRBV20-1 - CSARDYSRTNEKLFF TGCAGTGCTAGAGACTACAGCAGAACTAATGAAAAACTGTTTTTT
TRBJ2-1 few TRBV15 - CATRSPNNEQFF TGTGCCACCAGATCCCCGAACAATGAGCAGTTCTTC
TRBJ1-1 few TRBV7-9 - CASSLAQGDNTEAFF TGTGCCAGCAGCTTAGCCCAAGGGGACAACACTGAAGCTTTCTTT
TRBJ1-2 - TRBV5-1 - CASSLGLQGRHYGYTF TGCGCCAGCAGCTTGGGGCTTCAGGGTCGGCACTATGGCTACACCTTC
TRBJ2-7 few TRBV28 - CASNRTGQYF TGTGCCAGCAACCGGACGGGGCAGTACTTC
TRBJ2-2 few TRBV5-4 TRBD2 CASSLGLAGITNTGELFF TGTGCCAGCAGCCTGGGACTAGCGGGAATTACGAACACCGGGGAGCTGTTTTTT
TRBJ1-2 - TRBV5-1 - CASSFRTSYGYTF TGCGCCAGCAGCTTCAGGACATCCTATGGCTACACCTTC
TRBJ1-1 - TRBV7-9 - CASEGLPNTEAFF TGTGCCTCCGAGGGGCTGCCTAACACTGAAGCTTTCTTT
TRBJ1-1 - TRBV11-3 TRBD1 CASSPTRQGEAFF TGTGCCAGCAGCCCAACGCGACAGGGAGAAGCTTTCTTT